Listed below are T cell receptor beta chains from one sample, sequenced in a study of T cells in Graves' hyperthyroidism and ophthalmopathy. A single record per CDR3 protein comes from TCRdb applying MiXCR to the multiplex PCR reads. This sample has 500,000 to 800,000 distinct CDR3 sequences, with less than 45% found just once. Sequencing was performed on peripheral blood or thyroid tissue (not recorded which). All receptors come from an adult man with Graves' disease, either hyperthyroidism or ophthalmopathy (not recorded which). Both conserved end residues are part of each CDR3. The D gene is left open where the match is weak. A clone size is listed for some rows: how often the clone was seen (once, few, many), or a class if it is expanded.

NA NA TRBJ2-2 TRBV12-3/TRBV12-4 TGTGCCAGCAGTTTCGGGCACGGGGAGCTGTTTTTT CASSFGHGELFF
NA few TRBJ2-7 TRBV14 TGTGCCAGCAGCCAATTCTCACCCCCTGAGGGCGAGCAGTACTTC CASSQFSPPEGEQYF
NA many TRBJ2-2 TRBV24-1 TGTGCCACCACCAGTACCGCGAACACCGGGGAGCTGTTTTTT CATTSTANTGELFF
TRBD1 NA TRBJ2-7 TRBV29-1 TGCAGCGTTAAACAGGGGGCAGGGGACGAGCAGTACTTC CSVKQGAGDEQYF
NA few TRBJ1-1 TRBV6-5 TGTGCCAGCAGTTACTCGCGGACAGCGAACACTGAAGCTTTCTTT CASSYSRTANTEAFF
NA NA TRBJ1-4 TRBV7-9 TGTGCCAGCAGTATTACCGGGGATAGGGATGAAAAACTGTTTTTT CASSITGDRDEKLFF
NA NA TRBJ1-2 TRBV5-8 TGTGCCAGCACTCTCGGACAGACCTTGTGGGGCTACACCTTC CASTLGQTLWGYTF
TRBD1 once TRBJ1-3 TRBV5-1 TGCGCCAGCAGCGGAGCAGGACAGGGGACCTCTGGAAACACCATATATTTT CASSGAGQGTSGNTIYF
NA few TRBJ1-5 TRBV7-8 TGTGCCAGCAGCTTAGGAGAGATAGGCAATCAGCCCCAGCATTTT CASSLGEIGNQPQHF
TRBD1 NA TRBJ1-5 TRBV2 TGTGCCAGCAGAGACGGGGGACAGGGGTTCAATCAGCCCCAGCATTTT CASRDGGQGFNQPQHF
NA many TRBJ1-2 TRBV29-1 TGCAGCGTTGAAGTACACTTCTATGGCTACACCTTC CSVEVHFYGYTF
NA many TRBJ1-1 TRBV10-3 TGTGCCTCGGGACAACGAAACACTGAAGCTTTCTTT CASGQRNTEAFF
NA NA TRBJ1-2 TRBV7-9 TGTGCCAGCAGCTTAGCTTCTGGCCAGAACTATGGCTACACCTTC CASSLASGQNYGYTF
NA many TRBJ1-1 TRBV11-2 TGTGCCAGCAGCTTGGGCAGAGTCGGCACTGAAGCTTTCTTT CASSLGRVGTEAFF
TRBD1 many TRBJ1-1 TRBV10-3 TGTGCCATCACAGCAGGACAGGGGAACACTGAAGCTTTCTTT CAITAGQGNTEAFF
TRBD1 few TRBJ2-7 TRBV7-9 TGTGCCAGCAGCCTGGGGACAGGGGATTCCTACGAGCAGTACTTC CASSLGTGDSYEQYF
NA few TRBJ1-2 TRBV5-5 TGTGCCAGCAGCTTCGCAGCTAACTATGGCTACACCTTC CASSFAANYGYTF
NA once TRBJ1-3 TRBV27 TGTGCCAGCAGTGTATCTAACACCATATATTTT CASSVSNTIYF
TRBD1 NA TRBJ2-7 TRBV7-8 TGTGCCAGCAGCCCCCGGGGAATACGGACAGGAGAGCAGTACTTC CASSPRGIRTGEQYF
TRBD2 NA TRBJ2-5 TRBV19 TGTGCCAGCAGCCAAGGGACTAGCGGGGGCGTACAAGAGACCCAGTACTTC CASSQGTSGGVQETQYF
NA many TRBJ1-4 TRBV7-9 TGTGCCAGCAGCTTAGTGACCAAGGAGGAAAAACTGTTTTTT CASSLVTKEEKLFF